The 29 T cell receptor beta chains given below trace back to one sample, sequenced in a study of beta chain features in type 1 diabetes. All of the isolated RNA was reverse transcribed, so expressed TCRB transcripts were sequenced. Only in-frame clones appear in the TCRdb table, and some are missing; sequencing was by immunoSEQ multiplex PCR. The data show 850,000 to 900,000 clones, with about 17% seen just once and 0.023% held by the top ten. Sample: naive CD4+ T cells from blood. These receptors originate from a woman under 30 in good health.

The chain uses TRBV29-1 and TRBJ1-3, with D possibly being TRBD1 (6 bases). Germline loops: CDR1 SQVTM, CDR2 ANQGSEA. The CDR3 is 14 residues long. V lost 6 bases and J lost 0, with 12 bases in between. The DNA for the CDR3 is TGCAGCGTCTCCCGGGACACCTCTGGAAACACCATATATTTT. Amino acid sequence: CSVSRDTSGNTIYF. Looking up the rest from reference TRBV29-1 and TRBJ1-3 gives the full variable domain: SAVISQKPSRDICQRGTSLTIQCQVDSQVTMMFWYRQQPGQSLTLIATANQGSEATYESGFVIDKFPISRPNLTFSTLTVSNMSPEDSSIYLCSVSRDTSGNTIYFGEGSWLTVV.

The chain links TRBV10-3 to TRBJ2-2, with D tentatively TRBD1 (6 bases). This CDR3 spans 12 amino acids. The V gene lost 10 bases and the J gene lost 4 bases, with 10 bases spanning the gap. Germline CDR1 ENHRY, CDR2 SYGVKD. This CDR3 reads CATAGVTGELFF. CDR3 sequence (DNA): TGTGCCACCGCAGGGGTCACCGGGGAGCTGTTTTTT.

V gene TRBV30 combines with J gene TRBJ2-7; 8 positions match TRBD2. This CDR3 contains 16 residues. V was clipped by 6 bases and J by 4 bases; unmatched bases: 17. CDR1 is GTSNPN, CDR2 SVGIG, per germline (reference sequence). The CDR3 nucleotides read TGTGCCTGCCCTGTCGGGAGGGCCCCGCTAGTGTACGAGCAGTACTTC. Translation: CACPVGRAPLVYEQYF.

This clone was recorded a few times. This chain links TRBV7-8 with TRBJ2-7, with D unresolved. V gave up 4 bases and J gave up 1 base, with 14 bases separating them. The CDR3 has 15 residues. Germline loops: CDR1 SGHVS, CDR2 FQNEAQ. The CDR3 spells CASSSLTGLSYEQYF. The CDR3 bases are TGTGCCAGCAGCTCGCTGACTGGGTTATCCTACGAGCAGTACTTC.

There are a few counts of this clone. V is TRBV2 and J is TRBJ2-1; D unresolved. Per the germline V gene, CDR1 is SNHLY and CDR2 is FYNNEI. V lost 7 bases and J 0 bases, leaving 7 bases between the germline ends. CDR3 size: 13 residues. The CDR3: CASKMSSYNEQFF. Here the CDR3 DNA reads TGTGCCAGCAAGATGAGCTCCTACAATGAGCAGTTCTTC.

The J gene is TRBJ2-1, the V gene TRBV11-2, with D perhaps assigned TRBD1 or TRBD2 (7 bases each). The CDR3 loop spans 18 amino acids. Germline V gene lookup returns CDR1 SGHAT and CDR2 FQNNGV. Trimming removed 0 bases from V and 4 bases from J, with 19 bases in between. CDR3 region: CASSLDHRGGPKYNEQFF. The CDR3 DNA is TGTGCCAGCAGCTTAGATCACAGGGGAGGGCCGAAATACAATGAGCAGTTCTTC. Full variable domain (remainder filled in from reference TRBV11-2 and TRBJ2-1): EAGVAQSPRYKIIEKRQSVAFWCNPISGHATLYWYQQILGQGPKLLIQFQNNGVVDDSQLPKDRFSAERLKGVDSTLKIQPAKLEDSAVYLCASSLDHRGGPKYNEQFFGPGTRLTVL.

The chain uses TRBV11-2 and TRBJ2-5; 13 bases map to TRBD2. CDR3 size: 16 residues. Germline V CDR1 and CDR2: SGHAT, FQNNGV. V lost 3 bases, J lost 9 bases, and 10 bases stayed unmatched. The CDR3 DNA reads as TGTGCCAGCAGCTTGAAGACTAGCGGGAGGTTGGGGGCCCAGTACTTC. This codes for CASSLKTSGRLGAQYF.

In this sample, this clone turned up a few times. The CDR3 DNA is TGTGCCAGCACGATACCGGGGGCGTACGAGCAGTACTTC. As protein: CASTIPGAYEQYF. V and J are TRBV28 and TRBJ2-7; TRBD1 or TRBD2 may be the D gene (6 bases each). The CDR3 is made up of 13 amino acids. Germline lookup yields CDR1 MDHEN and CDR2 SYDVKM. Trimming left V 7 bases short and J 4 bases short, with 14 bases between.

This clone was detected only a few times. The chain has TRBV7-2 and TRBJ2-6; D gene uncertain. Trimming removed 1 base from V and 2 bases from J, with 6 bases in between. The germline V gene encodes CDR1 SGHTA and CDR2 FQGNSA. The CDR3 spans 15 residues. DNA for the CDR3: TGTGCCAGCAGCTTAGGGGGTCCTGGGGCCAACGTCCTGACTTTC. It is translated as CASSLGGPGANVLTF. The variable domain in full, with the rest retrieved from reference TRBV7-2 and TRBJ2-6, is GAGVSQSPSNKVTEKGKDVELRCDPISGHTALYWYRQSLGQGLEFLIYFQGNSAPDKSGLPSDRFSAERTGGSVSTLTIQRTQQEDSAVYLCASSLGGPGANVLTFGAGSRLTVL.

This clone was detected only a few times. The rearrangement uses TRBV28 and TRBJ2-6, with D possibly being TRBD2 (6 bases). Germline assignment: CDR1 MDHEN and CDR2 SYDVKM. Trimming shortened V by 7 bases and J by 7 bases, and 23 bases separated the two germline ends. This CDR3 spans 17 amino acids. CDR3 amino acids: CASTLATDPLGANVLTF. For the CDR3, the DNA is TGTGCCAGCACCCTAGCGACGGATCCTCTGGGTGCCAACGTCCTGACTTTC.

The V call is TRBV7-2, the J call TRBJ2-6; D remains unclear. From germline, CDR1 is SGHTA and CDR2 FQGNSA. CDR3 length equals 15 residues. Deletions cut 1 base from V and 4 bases from J, with 8 bases between. In nucleotides, the CDR3 is TGTGCCAGCAGCTTAGTAACTGGAGGGGCCAACGTCCTGACTTTC. It is translated as CASSLVTGGANVLTF.

The chain uses TRBV29-1 and TRBJ2-1; 12 positions agree with TRBD2. J gave up 9 bases and V 6 bases, and 12 bases lay outside the gene matches. CDR3 length equals 15 residues. Germline-derived CDR1 and CDR2 are SQVTM and ANQGSEA. The CDR3 DNA reads TGCAGCGTCCGCTTGCTAGCGGGAGGGCCGGGTGAGCAGTTCTTC. As protein: CSVRLLAGGPGEQFF.

This clone was detected ten times or more. This chain uses TRBV7-9 with TRBJ2-1; possible D gene TRBD2, 6 bases. CDR3 size: 11 residues. Trimming took 5 bases from V and 7 from J, leaving 6 bases between them. The V gene's germline CDR1 is SEHNR and CDR2 FQNEAQ (reference sequence). CDR3: CASSRENEQFF. The CDR3, as DNA: TGTGCCAGCAGCCGGGAGAATGAGCAGTTCTTC.

This chain joins TRBV7-9 and TRBJ2-1; 9 bases align to TRBD2. Trimming took 3 bases from V and 8 from J; bases not matched to a gene: 5. The V gene's germline CDR1 is SEHNR and CDR2 FQNEAQ (reference sequence). CDR3 length equals 14 residues. Here the CDR3 reads CASSLFSGSYEQFF. In DNA, the CDR3 is TGTGCCAGCAGCTTGTTTAGCGGGAGCTATGAGCAGTTCTTC.

The chain combines TRBV5-6 with TRBJ2-7, with 8 bases lining up with TRBD1. Unmatched junction bases numbered 6, after V lost 1 base and J lost 6 bases. The CDR3 covers 14 residues. Germline CDR1 SGHDT, CDR2 YYEEEE. The CDR3 bases are TGTGCCAGCAGCTTGCGGACAGGGCTGGGCGAGCAGTACTTC. Translated, it gives CASSLRTGLGEQYF.

In its sample, this clone was seen a few times. Other nucleotide sequences from this sample produce the same CDR3. The chain links TRBV29-1 to TRBJ2-3, with TRBD1 as a possible D gene (5 bases). The CDR3 is 13 residues long. V was cut by 5 bases and J by 3 bases, with 12 bases left in between. CDR1 and CDR2 (germline): SQVTM, ANQGSEA. The CDR3 is CSVRGRATDTQYF. In DNA form, the CDR3 reads TGCAGCGTTCGCGGCAGGGCGACAGATACGCAGTATTTT.

This clone was observed a few times. CDR3 loop: CASSWTTGSSYEQYF. The CDR3 DNA sequence: TGTGCCAGCAGCTGGACTACAGGGAGCTCCTACGAGCAGTACTTC. This sequence joins TRBV5-5 and TRBJ2-7; TRBD1 or TRBD2 may be the D gene (6 bases each). CDR1 SGHKS and CDR2 YYEKEE come from the germline V gene (reference sequence). The CDR3 covers 15 residues. Trimming took 3 bases from V and 0 from J, leaving 13 bases between them. Using reference TRBV5-5 and TRBJ2-7 for the parts outside the CDR3, the full variable domain is DAGVTQSPTHLIKTRGQQVTLRCSPISGHKSVSWYQQVLGQGPQFIFQYYEKEERGRGNFPDRFSARQFPNYSSELNVNALLLGDSALYLCASSWTTGSSYEQYFGPGTRLTVT.

This clone was seen a handful of times. The gene calls are TRBV11-2 and TRBJ2-1, with 11 bases identical to TRBD2. Germline lookup yields CDR1 SGHAT and CDR2 FQNNGV. After removal of 6 bases from V and 4 bases from J, the junction contained 8 bases not matched to a gene. The CDR3 sequence is 16 residues long. CDR3 DNA sequence: TGTGCCAGCAGGGGCCTAGCGGGGGGATATTACAATGAGCAGTTCTTC. The encoded protein is CASRGLAGGYYNEQFF.

This clone was observed a few times. The chain employs TRBV7-2 and TRBJ2-5; 7 bases match TRBD2. The CDR3 runs 14 residues. The germline V gene has CDR1 SGHTA and CDR2 FQGNSA. Trimming cost V 7 bases and J 6 bases; bases outside gene matches: 11. The CDR3 protein is CASNEGEGRKTQYF. Written as DNA, the CDR3 is TGTGCCAGCAACGAAGGGGAGGGCCGAAAGACCCAGTACTTC.

This clone was recorded a few times. V usage is TRBV5-6 and J usage is TRBJ2-4; 10 bases align to TRBD1. The V segment lost 2 bases and the J segment 8 bases; nucleotides outside the gene matches: 10. The CDR3 is 16 residues long. CDR1 and CDR2 from the germline V gene are SGHDT and YYEEEE. The CDR3 nucleotides are TGTGCCAGCAGCTTCCGGGACAGGGGCCTTAGGGACATTCAGTACTTC. It codes for CASSFRDRGLRDIQYF.

The genes are TRBV18 and TRBJ2-5; perhaps TRBD2 as D (6 bases). Germline values: CDR1 KGHSH, CDR2 LQKENI. The CDR3 has 14 residues. V lost 0 bases and J lost 5, with 10 bases in between. The CDR3 sequence: CASSPPGGIETQYF. The CDR3 DNA follows: TGTGCCAGCTCACCACCCGGGGGAATCGAGACCCAGTACTTC.

The gene calls are TRBV15 and TRBJ2-1; D not certain. This CDR3 is 14 amino acids long. CDR1 and CDR2 from the germline V gene are LNHNV and YYDKDF (reference sequence). Between the trimmed V and J ends, which lost 0 bases and 10 bases, there was a span of 13 bases. The CDR3 DNA reads as TGTGCCACCAGCAGAGAGGTGCAGCCCAGGGAGCAGTTCTTC. Protein product: CATSREVQPREQFF.

The rearrangement links TRBV14 to TRBJ1-4; D not resolved. The CDR3 totals 16 residues. Germline-derived CDR1 and CDR2 are SGHDN and FVKESK. Trimming took 1 base from V and 6 from J, leaving 15 bases between them. As DNA, the CDR3 is TGTGCCAGCAGCCAAGGATCTGGCAACCTCTATGAAAAACTGTTTTTT. This codes for CASSQGSGNLYEKLFF.

There are a few counts of this clone. The chain has TRBV10-3 and TRBJ2-5, with D unclear. V lost 7 bases and J lost 0, with 15 bases in between. This CDR3 has 15 amino acids. The germline V gene has CDR1 ENHRY and CDR2 SYGVKD. CDR3 DNA: TGTGCCATCACCCCCCCCGTGTCCCACCAAGAGACCCAGTACTTC. It encodes CAITPPVSHQETQYF.

This chain uses TRBV2 with TRBJ2-2, with 8 positions matching TRBD1. Germline V lookup: CDR1 SNHLY, CDR2 FYNNEI. J gave up 7 bases and V 4 bases, and 5 bases lay outside the gene matches. This CDR3 is built from 14 residues. The CDR3 DNA sequence: TGTGCCAGCAGTGGACAGGGGTTGGGCGGGGAGCTGTTTTTT. Translated: CASSGQGLGGELFF.

The chain employs TRBV9 and TRBJ2-1; 8 nucleotides match TRBD2. With 3 bases clipped from V and 4 bases from J, the junction kept 6 bases outside the gene matches. The CDR3 covers 15 residues. The germline CDR1 and CDR2 sequences are SGDLS and YYNGEE. The CDR3 DNA reads as TGTGCCAGCAGCGCAACGGGAGGGCCTTACAATGAGCAGTTCTTC. Amino acid sequence: CASSATGGPYNEQFF.

This clone was counted a few times. The chain has TRBV28 and TRBJ2-7; 7 bases are a match to TRBD2. CDR3 size: 15 residues. CDR1 MDHEN and CDR2 SYDVKM come from the germline V gene. Trimming took 6 bases from V and 2 from J; bases not matched to a gene: 10. The CDR3 coding sequence is TGTGCCAGCAGCAACCGACTAGCTTTGGCCTACGAGCAGTACTTC. Protein sequence: CASSNRLALAYEQYF.

In nucleotides, the CDR3 is TGCAGCGTAGTGACCGACTTGAACACTGAAGCTTTCTTT. Its translation is CSVVTDLNTEAFF. This chain connects TRBV29-1 to TRBJ1-1; D is undetermined. V was pared by 6 bases and J by 0 bases, with 11 bases between. The CDR3 has 13 amino acids. CDR1 is SQVTM, CDR2 ANQGSEA, per germline.

The gene calls are TRBV6-6 and TRBJ1-1, with 7 bases fitting TRBD1. V lost 1 base to trimming and J lost 0 bases; unmatched junction nucleotides: 2. The CDR3 sequence is 15 residues long. The germline CDR1 and CDR2 sequences are MNHNY and SVGAGI (reference sequence). The chain's CDR3 is CASSYYRGVNTEAFF. CDR3 in DNA: TGTGCCAGCAGTTACTACAGGGGAGTGAACACTGAAGCTTTCTTT.